The 12 T cell receptor beta chains presented below share a single source sample, sequenced in a study of blood T cell repertoires in COVID-19. Clones were sequenced by immunoSEQ multiplex PCR, and TCRdb holds only the in-frame ones, with some missing. The table shows just over 150,000 clones, with about 88% occurring only once. Material for sequencing was peripheral blood. The source of these receptors is a woman in her 70s with acute or convalescent COVID-19.

The chain links TRBV15 to TRBJ1-2, with 7 bases matching TRBD1. In germline, CDR1 is LNHNV, CDR2 YYDKDF (reference sequence). Germline trimming cut 1 base from V and 2 bases from J; bases unmatched to any gene: 4. The CDR3 sequence is 15 residues long. The CDR3 region has the DNA TGTGCCACCAGCAGAGGGACAGGCGCCAACTATGGCTACACCTTC. It translates to CATSRGTGANYGYTF.

The V and J genes are TRBV19 and TRBJ1-1; weak D call: TRBD1 (5 bases). The germline V gene has CDR1 LNHDA and CDR2 SQIVND (reference sequence). This CDR3 region has 16 residues. Deletions cut 2 bases from V and 2 bases from J, with 15 bases between. The CDR3 DNA is TGTGCCAGTAGTATATTGTTGCCCACAGGTAACACTGAAGCTTTCTTT. Translated, it gives CASSILLPTGNTEAFF.

The chain has TRBV7-8 and TRBJ1-2; possible D gene TRBD1, 5 bases. This CDR3 has 14 amino acids. CDR1 is SGHVS and CDR2 is FQNEAQ in the germline V gene. The V gene lost 0 bases and the J gene lost 7 bases, with 12 bases spanning the gap. The CDR3 loop is CASSLAAGVSGYTF. Here the CDR3 DNA reads TGTGCCAGCAGCTTAGCGGCGGGGGTTAGTGGCTACACCTTC. Supplemented by reference TRBV7-8 and TRBJ1-2, the full variable domain reads GAGVSQSPRYKVAKRGQDVALRCDPISGHVSLFWYQQALGQGPEFLTYFQNEAQLDKSGLPSDRFFAERPEGSVSTLKIQRTQQEDSAVYLCASSLAAGVSGYTFGSGTRLTVV.

The chain is built from TRBV28 and TRBJ1-3; D is unclear. The germline CDR1 and CDR2 sequences are MDHEN and SYDVKM. The V end was cut by 4 bases, the J end by 2 bases, with 9 bases between. The CDR3 covers 14 residues. CDR3 region: CASSSAGPGNTIYF. CDR3 bases: TGTGCCAGCAGTTCCGCGGGTCCTGGAAACACCATATATTTT.

The rearrangement links TRBV5-1 to TRBJ2-3, with D perhaps matching TRBD2 (6 bases). The CDR3 spans 15 residues. Germline CDR1 SGHRS, CDR2 YFSETQ. V lost 1 base, J lost 3 bases, and 12 bases lay in between. The CDR3 bases are TGCGCCAGCAGCTTGATGGGGGAGGTAACAGATACGCAGTATTTT. Translation: CASSLMGEVTDTQYF.

V gene TRBV5-6 combines with J gene TRBJ1-1; 7 bases fit TRBD1. The CDR3 consists of 13 residues. V lost 2 bases, J lost 6 bases, and 4 bases stayed unmatched. The V gene's germline CDR1 is SGHDT and CDR2 YYEEEE. The CDR3 nucleotides read TGTGCCAGCAGCTTAACAGGGGTGGCTGAAGCTTTCTTT. Amino acid sequence: CASSLTGVAEAFF.

The genes are TRBV5-8 and TRBJ1-5; the match to TRBD1 covers 8 bases. Germline V lookup: CDR1 SGHTS, CDR2 YDEGEE. V gave up 5 bases and J gave up 5 bases; unmatched junction bases: 3. The CDR3 spans 13 residues. In DNA form, the CDR3 reads TGTGCCAGCAGTCTACAGGGGGATCAGCCCCAGCATTTT. Residues: CASSLQGDQPQHF.

The genes are TRBV18 and TRBJ1-1, with 8 bases lining up with TRBD1. CDR1 is KGHSH, CDR2 LQKENI, per germline. Germline trimming cut 2 bases from V and 1 base from J; bases unmatched to any gene: 9. The CDR3 is made up of 17 amino acids. CDR3 nucleotides: TGTGCCAGCTCACCAGGCGGCAGGGGGCGCGGGAACACTGAAGCTTTCTTT. Encoded protein: CASSPGGRGRGNTEAFF.

The chain combines TRBV18 with TRBJ1-3; D unresolved. Germline V CDR1 and CDR2: KGHSH, LQKENI. The CDR3 totals 16 residues. Trimming took off 3 bases at V and 0 bases at J, with 12 bases between the two ends. The CDR3 DNA follows: TGTGCCAGCTCACCTACAGTCGGGAGCTCTGGAAACACCATATATTTT. Translation gives CASSPTVGSSGNTIYF.

The chain combines TRBV6-6 with TRBJ2-6; possible D gene TRBD2, 5 bases. The CDR3 has 16 amino acids. From germline, CDR1 is MNHNY and CDR2 SVGAGI (reference sequence). V lost 5 bases and J 0 bases, leaving 11 bases between the germline ends. CDR3 coding DNA: TGTGCCAGCAGTCCCGGACTGAACTCTGGGGCCAACGTCCTGACTTTC. Amino acid sequence: CASSPGLNSGANVLTF.

This chain uses TRBV6-5 with TRBJ2-2; a possible D gene is TRBD1 (6 bases). The V gene lost 7 bases and the J gene lost 6 bases, with 9 bases spanning the gap. This CDR3 region has 12 residues. From germline, CDR1 is MNHEY and CDR2 SVGAGI. The CDR3 loop is CASTNRAGELFF. In DNA, the CDR3 is TGTGCCAGCACCAACAGGGCCGGGGAGCTGTTTTTT.

The chain couples TRBV5-6 to TRBJ1-6; D remains unclear. The CDR3 has 17 residues. In germline, CDR1 is SGHDT, CDR2 YYEEEE. Trimming removed 2 bases from V and 0 bases from J, with 12 bases in between. The CDR3 is CASSFRAGSSYNSPLHF. The DNA for the CDR3 is TGTGCCAGCAGCTTTCGGGCGGGTAGCTCCTATAATTCACCCCTCCACTTT.